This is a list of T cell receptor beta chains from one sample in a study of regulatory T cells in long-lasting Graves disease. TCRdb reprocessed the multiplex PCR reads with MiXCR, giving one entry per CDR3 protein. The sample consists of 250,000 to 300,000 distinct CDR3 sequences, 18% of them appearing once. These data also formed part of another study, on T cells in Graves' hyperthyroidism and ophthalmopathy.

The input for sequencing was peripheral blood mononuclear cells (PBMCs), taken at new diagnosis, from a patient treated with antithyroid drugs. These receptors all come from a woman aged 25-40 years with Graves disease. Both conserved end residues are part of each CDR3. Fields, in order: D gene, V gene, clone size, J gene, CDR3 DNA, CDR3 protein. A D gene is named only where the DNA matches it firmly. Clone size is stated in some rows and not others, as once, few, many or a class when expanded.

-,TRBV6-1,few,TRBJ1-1,TGTGCCAGCGCGGGGGGCGCGGCGAACACTGAAGCTTTCTTT,CASAGGAANTEAFF
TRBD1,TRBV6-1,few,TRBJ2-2,TGTGCCACTACGGACAGGGGTTCGACCGGGGAGCTGTTTTTT,CATTDRGSTGELFF
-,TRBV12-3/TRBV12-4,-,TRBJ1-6,TGTGCCAGCAGTTTACGGGCCCAGATTGTTAACCTCCACTTT,CASSLRAQIVNLHF
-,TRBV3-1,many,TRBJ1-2,TGTGCCAGCAGCCAGGCAGGATACTATGGCTACACCTTC,CASSQAGYYGYTF
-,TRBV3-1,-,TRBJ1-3,TGTGCCAGCAGCACAACTAGCGGGGGTGGAAACACCATATATTTT,CASSTTSGGGNTIYF
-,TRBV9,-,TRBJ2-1,TGTGCCAGCAGCGATACAGGGTCTACCTACAATGAGCAGTTCTTC,CASSDTGSTYNEQFF
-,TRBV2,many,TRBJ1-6,TGTGCCAGCAGTGAATCAAGGTTATCGAATTCACCCCTCCACTTT,CASSESRLSNSPLHF
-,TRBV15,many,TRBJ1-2,TGTGCCACCAGCAGAGATAGAGGCCCGCGGTACACCTTC,CATSRDRGPRYTF
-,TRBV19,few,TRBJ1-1,TGTGCCAGTATGTGGGGGGTAAACACTGAAGCTTTCTTT,CASMWGVNTEAFF
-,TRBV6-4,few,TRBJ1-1,TGTGCCAGCAGGAGGGGAGGGCAAACTGGAGCTTTCTTT,CASRRGGQTGAFF
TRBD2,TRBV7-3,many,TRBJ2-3,TGTGCCAGCAGCTTAGGGCGGGGGGGAAACACAGATACGCAGTATTTT,CASSLGRGGNTDTQYF
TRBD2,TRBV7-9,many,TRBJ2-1,TGTGCCAGCAGCTTAGCGGCGGGACTAGCGGGGGTCAATGAGCAGTTCTTC,CASSLAAGLAGVNEQFF
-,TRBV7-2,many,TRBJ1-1,TGTGCCAGCAGCCACCGGGGGAGTTCCATGAACACTGAAGCTTTCTTT,CASSHRGSSMNTEAFF
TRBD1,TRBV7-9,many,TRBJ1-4,TGTGCCAGCAGCTTAGGTATGGGACAGGATAATGAAAAACTGTTTTTT,CASSLGMGQDNEKLFF
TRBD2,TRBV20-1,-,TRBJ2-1,TGCAGTGCTAGAGTTCCCCTAGCGGGGGCTTACAATGAGCAGTTCTTC,CSARVPLAGAYNEQFF
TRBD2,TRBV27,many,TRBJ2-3,TGTGCCAGCAGTCTCGGGGGGTCCCGCACAGATACGCAGTATTTT,CASSLGGSRTDTQYF
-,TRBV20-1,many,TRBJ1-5,TGCAGTGCTAGAGGAGGGCTTAATCAGCCCCAGCATTTT,CSARGGLNQPQHF
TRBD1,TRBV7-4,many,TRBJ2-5,TGTGCCAGCAGCTTGGCCAGGGGGAAGACCCAGTACTTC,CASSLARGKTQYF
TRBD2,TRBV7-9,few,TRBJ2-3,TGTGCCAGCAGGCCGGGGGGGTACGAAACAGATACGCAGTATTTT,CASRPGGYETDTQYF
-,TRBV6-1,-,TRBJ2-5,TGTGCCAGTTCTCGGTCCCCCGGGACAAAAGAGACCCAGTACTTC,CASSRSPGTKETQYF
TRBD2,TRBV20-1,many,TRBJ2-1,TGCAGTACTTTAGCGGGGGCTTTGTACAATGAGCAGTTCTTC,CSTLAGALYNEQFF
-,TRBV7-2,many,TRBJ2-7,TGCGCCAGCAGCCCCCGGGGACCTTACGAGCAGTACTTC,CASSPRGPYEQYF
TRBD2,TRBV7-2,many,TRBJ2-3,TGTGCCAGCAGCCAAAATAGCGGGGGAATAACCACAGATACGCAGTATTTT,CASSQNSGGITTDTQYF
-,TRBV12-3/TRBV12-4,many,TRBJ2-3,TGTGCCAGCATCAGGGGACTAAATTCAGATACGCAGTATTTT,CASIRGLNSDTQYF
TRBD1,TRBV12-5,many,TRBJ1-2,TGTGCTAGTGGTTGGGGGACAGGGGTATATGGCTACACCTTC,CASGWGTGVYGYTF
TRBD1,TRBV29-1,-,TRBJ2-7,TGCAGCGTTGGGGGGACAGGGGGATCCCAGCAGTACTTC,CSVGGTGGSQQYF
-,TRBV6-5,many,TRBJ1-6,TGTGCCAGCAGTTATTGGGGCGCTTCACCCCTCCACTTT,CASSYWGASPLHF
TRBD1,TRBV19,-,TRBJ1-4,TGTGCCAGTAGTAGCGGACAGGCGATCGCAACTAATGAAAAACTGTTTTTT,CASSSGQAIATNEKLFF
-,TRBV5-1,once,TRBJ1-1,TGCGCCAGCCGACTATCTAGACAGGCGTATGAAGCTTTCTTT,CASRLSRQAYEAFF
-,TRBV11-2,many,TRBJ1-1,TGTGCCAGCAGCTGGGGGGGATCGGAGACTGAAGCTTTCTTT,CASSWGGSETEAFF
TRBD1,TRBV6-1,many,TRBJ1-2,TGTGCCAGCAGGACAGGGACAGGGGGCTACTATGGCTACACCTTC,CASRTGTGGYYGYTF
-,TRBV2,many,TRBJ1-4,TGTGCCAGCAATAGCCAGCCGGATGAAAAACTGTTTTTT,CASNSQPDEKLFF
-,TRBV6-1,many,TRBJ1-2,TGTGCCAGCCGATGGGGTTGGGTGGGGAAGGATGGCTACACCTTC,CASRWGWVGKDGYTF
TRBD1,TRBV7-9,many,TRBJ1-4,TGTGCCAGCAGGAAAGGGACAGGGGGAAAGGGGGTGACTAATGAAAAACTGTTTTTT,CASRKGTGGKGVTNEKLFF
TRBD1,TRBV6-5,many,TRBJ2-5,TGTGCCAGCAGTTCGCAGGGGGCCGGGGAGACCCAGTACTTC,CASSSQGAGETQYF
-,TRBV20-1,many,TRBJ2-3,TGCAGTGCGGATCGAAGCACAGATACGCAGTATTTT,CSADRSTDTQYF
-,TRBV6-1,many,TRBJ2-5,TGTGCCAGCAGATCACCCAGCGGTGGAGAGACCCAGTACTTC,CASRSPSGGETQYF
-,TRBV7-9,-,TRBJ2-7,TGTGCCAGCAGCTTAGGGGGACCACCCTACGAGCAGTACTTC,CASSLGGPPYEQYF
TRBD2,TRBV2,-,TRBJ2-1,TGTGCCAGCAGCTACGGGTCGCTAGCGGGAGGGAATGAGCAGTTCTTC,CASSYGSLAGGNEQFF
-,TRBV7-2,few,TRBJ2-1,TGTGCCAGCAGCTTCGTGGGGCTTGAGCAGTTCTTC,CASSFVGLEQFF
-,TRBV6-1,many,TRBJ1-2,TGTGCCAGCACCGATGATCTGACCTCCCTCCGCTACACCTTC,CASTDDLTSLRYTF
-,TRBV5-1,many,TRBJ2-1,TGCGCCAGCAGCGGCAGGGTCAGCTCCTACAATGAGCAGTTCTTC,CASSGRVSSYNEQFF
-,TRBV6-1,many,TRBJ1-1,TGTGCCAGCAGTCCGACAGTACCTATGAACACTGAAGCTTTCTTT,CASSPTVPMNTEAFF
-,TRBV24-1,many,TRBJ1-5,TGTGCCCCATTGGATCCTCAGCCCCAGCATTTT,CAPLDPQPQHF
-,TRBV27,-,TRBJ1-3,TGTGCCAGCAGTCCCCGGAGCGTCGGAAACACCATATATTTT,CASSPRSVGNTIYF
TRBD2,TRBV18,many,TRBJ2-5,TGTGCCAGCTCACGACTAGCGGGGGGGATACAAGAGACCCAGTACTTC,CASSRLAGGIQETQYF
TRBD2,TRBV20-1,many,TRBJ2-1,TGCAGTGCTGCCAGCGGGGGGGGGCACAATGAGCAGTTCTTC,CSAASGGGHNEQFF
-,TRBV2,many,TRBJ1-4,TGTGCCAGCGTCCGGGACCCGAATGAAAAACTGTTTTTT,CASVRDPNEKLFF
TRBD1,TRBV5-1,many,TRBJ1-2,TGTGCCAGCAGCTTCGGGACAGCGGCTGATGGCTACACCTTC,CASSFGTAADGYTF
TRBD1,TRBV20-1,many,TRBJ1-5,TGCAGTGCTAGGGACAGGGCTCAGCCCCAGCATTTT,CSARDRAQPQHF
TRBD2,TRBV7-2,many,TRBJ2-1,TGTGCCAGCAGCCTACTAGGTGCGGGGGGGCCCACTGAGCAGTTCTTC,CASSLLGAGGPTEQFF
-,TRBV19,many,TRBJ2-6,TGTGCCAGTCTGCGGTCTGGGGCCAACGTCCTGACTTTC,CASLRSGANVLTF
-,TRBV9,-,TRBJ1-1,TGTGCCAGCAGCGTAGGGCAGGGTTTTAACACTGAAGCTTTCTTT,CASSVGQGFNTEAFF
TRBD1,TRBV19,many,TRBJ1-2,TGTGCCAGTAGTATGGGGGGACAGGTCTACACCTTC,CASSMGGQVYTF
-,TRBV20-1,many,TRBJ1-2,TGCAGTGCTCCAGGACAAAACCCACTGGGTAACTATGGCTACACCTTC,CSAPGQNPLGNYGYTF